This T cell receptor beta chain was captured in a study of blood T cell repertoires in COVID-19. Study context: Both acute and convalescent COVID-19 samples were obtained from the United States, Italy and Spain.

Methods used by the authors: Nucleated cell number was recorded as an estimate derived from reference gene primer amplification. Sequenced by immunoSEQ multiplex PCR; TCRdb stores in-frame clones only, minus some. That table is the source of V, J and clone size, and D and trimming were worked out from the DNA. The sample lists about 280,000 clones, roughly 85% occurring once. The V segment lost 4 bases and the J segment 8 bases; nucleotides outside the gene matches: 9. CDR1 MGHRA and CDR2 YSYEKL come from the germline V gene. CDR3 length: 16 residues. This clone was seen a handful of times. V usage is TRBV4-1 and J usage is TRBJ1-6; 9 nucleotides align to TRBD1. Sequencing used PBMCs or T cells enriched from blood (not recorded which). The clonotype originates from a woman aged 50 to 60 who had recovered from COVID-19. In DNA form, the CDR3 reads TGCGCCAGCAGCCTTTCAGGACAGGGGACGGATTCACCCCTCCACTTT. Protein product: CASSLSGQGTDSPLHF.